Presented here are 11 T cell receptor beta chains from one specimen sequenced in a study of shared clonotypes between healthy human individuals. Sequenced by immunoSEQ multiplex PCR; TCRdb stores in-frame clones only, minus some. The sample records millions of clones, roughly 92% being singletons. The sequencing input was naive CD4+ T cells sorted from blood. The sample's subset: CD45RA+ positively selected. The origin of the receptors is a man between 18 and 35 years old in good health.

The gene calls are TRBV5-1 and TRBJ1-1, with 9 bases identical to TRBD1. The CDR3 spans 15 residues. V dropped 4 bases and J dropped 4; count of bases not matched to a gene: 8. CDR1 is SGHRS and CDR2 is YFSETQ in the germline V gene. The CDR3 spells CASSPLGQGVTEAFF. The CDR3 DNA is TGCGCCAGCAGCCCCTTGGGACAGGGTGTCACTGAAGCTTTCTTT.

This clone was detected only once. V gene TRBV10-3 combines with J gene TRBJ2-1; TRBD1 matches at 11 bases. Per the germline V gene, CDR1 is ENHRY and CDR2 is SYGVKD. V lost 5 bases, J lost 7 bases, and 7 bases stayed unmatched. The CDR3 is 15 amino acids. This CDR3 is CAISTGTGGGNEQFF. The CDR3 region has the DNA TGTGCCATCAGTACTGGGACAGGGGGTGGTAATGAGCAGTTCTTC.

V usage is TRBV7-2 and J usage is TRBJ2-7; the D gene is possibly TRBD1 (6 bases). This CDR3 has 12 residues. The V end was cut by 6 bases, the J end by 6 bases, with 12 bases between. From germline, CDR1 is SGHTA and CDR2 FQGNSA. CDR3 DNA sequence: TGTGCCAGCAGGATAGTGGGGGCCGAGCAGTACTTC. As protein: CASRIVGAEQYF.

In DNA form, the CDR3 reads TGTGCCAGCAGTCTCCGGGACAGGGGGATGTACGAGCAGTACTTC. Protein: CASSLRDRGMYEQYF. The rearrangement uses TRBV6-5 and TRBJ2-7, with 11 positions matching TRBD1. The CDR3 has 15 residues. Looked up from germline, CDR1 is MNHEY and CDR2 is SVGAGI. The trim removed 5 bases at V and 4 bases at J, leaving 7 bases unmatched.

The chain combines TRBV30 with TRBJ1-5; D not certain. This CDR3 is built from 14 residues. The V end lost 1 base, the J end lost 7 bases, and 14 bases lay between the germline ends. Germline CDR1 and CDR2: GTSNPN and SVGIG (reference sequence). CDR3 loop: CAWSATQVGQPQHF. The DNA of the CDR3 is TGTGCCTGGAGTGCCACGCAGGTTGGGCAGCCCCAGCATTTT. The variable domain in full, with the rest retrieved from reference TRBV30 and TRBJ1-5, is SQTIHQWPATLVQPVGSPLSLECTVEGTSNPNLYWYRQAAGRGLQLLFYSVGIGQISSEVPQNLSASRPQDRQFILSSKKLLLSDSGFYLCAWSATQVGQPQHFGDGTRLSIL.

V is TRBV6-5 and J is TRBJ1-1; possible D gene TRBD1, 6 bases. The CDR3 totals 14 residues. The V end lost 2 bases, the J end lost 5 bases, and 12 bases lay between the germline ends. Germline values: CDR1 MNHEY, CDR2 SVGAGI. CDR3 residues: CASSYRQGTTEAFF. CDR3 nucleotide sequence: TGTGCCAGCAGTTACAGGCAGGGGACGACTGAAGCTTTCTTT.

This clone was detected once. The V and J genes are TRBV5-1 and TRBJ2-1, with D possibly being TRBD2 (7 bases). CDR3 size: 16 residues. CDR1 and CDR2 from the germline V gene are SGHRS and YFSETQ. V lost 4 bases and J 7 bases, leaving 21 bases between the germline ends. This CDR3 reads CASSHTQGGGRNEQFF. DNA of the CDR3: TGCGCCAGCAGCCATACCCAAGGGGGGGGAAGGAATGAGCAGTTCTTC.

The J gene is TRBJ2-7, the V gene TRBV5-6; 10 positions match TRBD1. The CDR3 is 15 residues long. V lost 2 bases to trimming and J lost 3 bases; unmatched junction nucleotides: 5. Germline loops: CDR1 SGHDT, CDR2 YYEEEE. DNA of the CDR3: TGTGCCAGCAGCTTTCGGACAGGGGGAAACTACGAGCAGTACTTC. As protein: CASSFRTGGNYEQYF.

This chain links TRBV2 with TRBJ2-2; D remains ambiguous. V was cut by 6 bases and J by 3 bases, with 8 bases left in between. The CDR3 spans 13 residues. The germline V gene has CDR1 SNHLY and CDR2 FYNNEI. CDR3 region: CASRGKDTGELFF. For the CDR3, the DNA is TGTGCCAGCAGGGGTAAAGACACCGGGGAGCTGTTTTTT.

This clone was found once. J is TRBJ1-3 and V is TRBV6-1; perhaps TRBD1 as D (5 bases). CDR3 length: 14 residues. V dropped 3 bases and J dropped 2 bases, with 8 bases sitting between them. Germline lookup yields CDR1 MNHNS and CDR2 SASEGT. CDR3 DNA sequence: TGTGCCAGCAGTGAGGGGCCCCCTGGAAACACCATATATTTT. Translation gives CASSEGPPGNTIYF.

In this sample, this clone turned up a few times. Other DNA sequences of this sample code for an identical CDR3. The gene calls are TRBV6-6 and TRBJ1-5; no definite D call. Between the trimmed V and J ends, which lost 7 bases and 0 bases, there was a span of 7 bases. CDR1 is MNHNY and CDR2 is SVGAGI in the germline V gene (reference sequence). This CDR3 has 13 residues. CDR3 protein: CASILSSNQPQHF. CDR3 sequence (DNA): TGTGCCAGCATCTTAAGTAGCAATCAGCCCCAGCATTTT.